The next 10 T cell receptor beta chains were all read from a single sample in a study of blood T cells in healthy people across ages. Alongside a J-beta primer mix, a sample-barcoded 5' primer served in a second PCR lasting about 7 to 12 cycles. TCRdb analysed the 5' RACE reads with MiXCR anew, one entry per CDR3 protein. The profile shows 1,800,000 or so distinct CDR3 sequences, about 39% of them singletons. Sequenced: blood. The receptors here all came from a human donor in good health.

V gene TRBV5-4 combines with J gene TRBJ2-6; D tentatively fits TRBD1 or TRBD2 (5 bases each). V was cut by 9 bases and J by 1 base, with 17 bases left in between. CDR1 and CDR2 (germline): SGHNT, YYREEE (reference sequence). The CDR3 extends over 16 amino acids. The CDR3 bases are TGTGCCACTTCCGTCGGGGCAAGATCTGGGGCCAACGTCCTGACTTTC. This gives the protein CATSVGARSGANVLTF.

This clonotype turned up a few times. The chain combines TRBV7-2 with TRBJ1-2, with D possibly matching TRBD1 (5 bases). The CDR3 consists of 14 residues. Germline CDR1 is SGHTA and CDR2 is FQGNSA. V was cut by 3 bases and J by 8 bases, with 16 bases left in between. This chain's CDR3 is CASSFRDLIGGYTF. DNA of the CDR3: TGTGCCAGCAGCTTCCGGGACCTTATTGGGGGCTACACCTTC.

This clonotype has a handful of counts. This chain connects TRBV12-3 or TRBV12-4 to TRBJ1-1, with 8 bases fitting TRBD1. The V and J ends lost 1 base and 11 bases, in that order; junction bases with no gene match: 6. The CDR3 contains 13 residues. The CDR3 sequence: CASSLGQGRQAFF. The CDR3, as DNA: TGTGCCAGCAGTTTAGGACAGGGGAGGCAGGCTTTCTTT.

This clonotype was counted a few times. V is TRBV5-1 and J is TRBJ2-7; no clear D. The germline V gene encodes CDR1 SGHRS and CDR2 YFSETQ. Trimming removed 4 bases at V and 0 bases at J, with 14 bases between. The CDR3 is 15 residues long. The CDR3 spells CASSPSGATSYEQYF. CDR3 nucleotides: TGCGCCAGCAGCCCCTCCGGTGCTACCTCCTACGAGCAGTACTTC.

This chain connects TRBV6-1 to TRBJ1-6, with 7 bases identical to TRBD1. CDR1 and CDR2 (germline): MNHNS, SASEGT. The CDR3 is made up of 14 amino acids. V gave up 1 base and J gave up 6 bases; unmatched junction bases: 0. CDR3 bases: TGTGCCAGCAGTGAAGGGACAGGTAATTCACCCCTCCACTTT. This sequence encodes CASSEGTGNSPLHF.

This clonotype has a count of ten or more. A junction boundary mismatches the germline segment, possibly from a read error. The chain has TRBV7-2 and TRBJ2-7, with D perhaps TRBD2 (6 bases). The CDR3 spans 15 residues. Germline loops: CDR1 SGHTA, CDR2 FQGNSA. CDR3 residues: CASSLEGGLTYEQYF. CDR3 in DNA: TGCGCCAGCAGCTTGGAGGGCGGACTTACCTACGAGCAGTACTTC.

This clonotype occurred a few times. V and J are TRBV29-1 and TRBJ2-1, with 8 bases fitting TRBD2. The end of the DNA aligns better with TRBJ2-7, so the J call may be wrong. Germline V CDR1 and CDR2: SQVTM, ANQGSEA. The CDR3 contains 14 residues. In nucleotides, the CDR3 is TGCAGCGTTACTGGACTAGCCTCCTACAATGAGCAGTACTTC. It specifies CSVTGLASYNEQYF.

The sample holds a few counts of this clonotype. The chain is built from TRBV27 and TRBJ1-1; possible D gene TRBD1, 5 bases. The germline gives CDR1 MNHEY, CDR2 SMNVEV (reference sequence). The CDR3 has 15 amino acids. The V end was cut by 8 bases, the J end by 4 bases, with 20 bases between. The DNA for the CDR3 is TGTGCCAGCTCAACATCCTGGGGGGTCGGCACTGAAGCTTTCTTT. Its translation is CASSTSWGVGTEAFF.

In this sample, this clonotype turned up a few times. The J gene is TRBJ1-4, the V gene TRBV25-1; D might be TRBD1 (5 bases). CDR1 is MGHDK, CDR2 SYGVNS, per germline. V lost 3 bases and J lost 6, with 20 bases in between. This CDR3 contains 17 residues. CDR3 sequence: CASSDFSYGQGDEKLFF. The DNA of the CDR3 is TGTGCCAGCAGTGACTTTTCTTATGGCCAGGGAGATGAAAAACTGTTTTTT.

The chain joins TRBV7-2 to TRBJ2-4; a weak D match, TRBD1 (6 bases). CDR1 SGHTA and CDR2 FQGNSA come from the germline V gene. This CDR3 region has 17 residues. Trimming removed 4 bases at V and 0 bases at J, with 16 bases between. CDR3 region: CASSSEGTRLAKNIQYF. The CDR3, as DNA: TGTGCCAGCAGCTCGGAAGGGACACGGCTAGCCAAAAACATTCAGTACTTC.